Sequencing of this T cell receptor beta chain was carried out in a study of T cells in tuberculosis. The germline V and J ends were trimmed by 3 bases and 1 base, with 17 bases remaining between them. Germline assignment: CDR1 MGHDK and CDR2 SYGVNS. The CDR3 is 17 amino acids. This clone has just a few counts. Time point specified: new active TB diagnosis, blood taken before or within 7 days of starting treatment. The protocol was immunoSEQ multiplex PCR, while the TCRdb copy is restricted to in-frame clones and leaves out a portion. The table shows about 5,500 clones, with over 95% occurring only once.

The chain employs TRBV25-1 and TRBJ2-3, with TRBD1 as a possible D gene (7 bases). This TCR came from an adult with tuberculosis. The sequences come from PBMCs, collected at tuberculosis diagnosis. The CDR3 loop is CASSDPIDREGTDTQYF. CDR3 in DNA: TGTGCCAGCAGTGATCCGATTGACAGGGAGGGCACAGATACGCAGTATTTT. Using reference TRBV25-1 and TRBJ2-3 for the parts outside the CDR3, the full variable domain is EADIYQTPRYLVIGTGKKITLECSQTMGHDKMYWYQQDPGMELHLIHYSYGVNSTEKGDLSSESTVSRIRTEHFPLTLESARPSHTSQYLCASSDPIDREGTDTQYFGPGTRLTVL.